One sample yielded the 19 T cell receptor beta chains listed below, sequenced in a study of T-cell memory formation after mild COVID-19. TCRdb called the 5' RACE reads again in MiXCR, with one record for every CDR3 protein. The sample carries 150,000 or so distinct CDR3 sequences, around a third recorded once. Sequences were obtained from PBMCs or a T cell subset sorted from them (not recorded which). These receptors all come from an adult woman who had mild COVID-19 (a few samples of this study predate the infection). Cell type and time point are not known.

The gene calls are TRBV6-5 and TRBJ2-7; 9 bases line up with TRBD1. This CDR3 comprises 14 residues. The germline V gene encodes CDR1 MNHEY and CDR2 SVGAGI. J was trimmed by 6 bases and V by 6 bases; bases with no gene match: 9. CDR3 sequence reads: CASSTDRGRGEQYF. In DNA, the CDR3 is TGTGCCAGCAGCACAGACAGGGGGAGGGGCGAGCAGTACTTC.

The gene calls are TRBV20-1 and TRBJ1-1; tentatively, D is TRBD1 (6 bases). Germline lookup yields CDR1 DFQATT and CDR2 SNEGSKA (reference sequence). V was cut by 2 bases and J by 1 base, with 17 bases left in between. This CDR3 region has 16 residues. The CDR3 DNA is TGCAGTGCTAGAACCTTAAGGGGGATCGGGAACACTGAAGCTTTCTTT. Translating gives CSARTLRGIGNTEAFF.

This clonotype was seen a few times. The chain recombines TRBV10-3 with TRBJ2-7; perhaps TRBD2 as D (6 bases). The V gene's germline CDR1 is ENHRY and CDR2 SYGVKD. This CDR3 is 15 amino acids long. V lost 0 bases, J lost 0 bases, and 9 bases lay in between. CDR3 protein: CAISESGGSSYEQYF. CDR3 nucleotides: TGTGCCATCAGTGAGTCTGGGGGGAGCTCCTACGAGCAGTACTTC.

The CDR3 region has the DNA TGCAGTGCTAGAGATAGTGCAGGGTTGAACACTGAAGCTTTCTTT. Protein: CSARDSAGLNTEAFF. The V gene is TRBV20-1, the J gene TRBJ1-1, with D possibly matching TRBD1 (5 bases). The germline V gene encodes CDR1 DFQATT and CDR2 SNEGSKA (reference sequence). This CDR3 has 15 amino acids. The germline V and J ends were trimmed by 0 bases and 0 bases, with 11 bases remaining between them.

This sequence joins TRBV27 and TRBJ2-1, with D tentatively TRBD1 or TRBD2 (5 bases each). The V and J ends lost 0 bases and 7 bases respectively, with 10 bases between them. The CDR3 is 14 residues long. Germline V gene sequence: CDR1 MNHEY, CDR2 SMNVEV (reference sequence). The CDR3 is CASSLSLRGNEQFF. The DNA for the CDR3 is TGTGCCAGCAGTTTATCGTTGAGGGGAAATGAGCAGTTCTTC.

The V call is TRBV5-1, the J call TRBJ2-7, with TRBD2 matching over 12 bases. This CDR3 is 14 amino acids long. Trimming at V came to 5 bases and at J to 0 bases, leaving 0 bases not matched to a gene. Germline lookup yields CDR1 SGHRS and CDR2 YFSETQ. In nucleotides, the CDR3 is TGCGCCAGCAGGACTAGCGGGGGCTCCTACGAGCAGTACTTC. Amino acids: CASRTSGGSYEQYF.

The gene calls are TRBV6-2 or TRBV6-3 and TRBJ1-6; the D gene is possibly TRBD1 (5 bases). The germline V and J ends were trimmed by 2 bases and 5 bases, with 16 bases remaining between them. The germline gives CDR1 MNHEY, CDR2 SVGEGT. This CDR3 has 17 amino acids. The DNA for the CDR3 is TGTGCCAGCAGTTACCCCGACGGGGGAACTAATAATTCACCCCTCCACTTT. Its protein is CASSYPDGGTNNSPLHF.

The CDR3 is CASSQPRGRDTEAFF. CDR3 in DNA: TGCGCCAGCAGCCAGCCCCGGGGGAGGGACACTGAAGCTTTCTTT. The chain has TRBV4-1 and TRBJ1-1, with TRBD1 as a possible D gene (5 bases). The germline gives CDR1 MGHRA, CDR2 YSYEKL. V lost 3 bases, J lost 3 bases, and 14 bases lay in between. This CDR3 comprises 15 residues.

The table lists this clonotype with a count of one. This chain connects TRBV20-1 to TRBJ2-3, with unresolved D. The CDR3 runs 12 residues. Germline CDR1 reads DFQATT; CDR2 reads SNEGSKA (reference sequence). With 5 bases removed from V and 6 bases from J, the gap between germline ends came to 12 bases. The CDR3 here is CSAPRGLDTQYF. DNA for the CDR3: TGCAGTGCTCCGCGAGGCCTGGATACGCAGTATTTT.

The V call is TRBV20-1, the J call TRBJ2-2; possibly TRBD2 for D (6 bases). CDR3 length equals 13 residues. Trimming left V 3 bases short and J 4 bases short, with 9 bases between. The V gene's germline CDR1 is DFQATT and CDR2 SNEGSKA (reference sequence). As DNA, the CDR3 is TGCAGTGCTAGTTCCGGGGGCACCGGGGAGCTGTTTTTT. As protein: CSASSGGTGELFF.

The chain uses TRBV5-1 and TRBJ2-5; D is unresolved. The CDR3 is made up of 16 amino acids. The ends were cut back, 4 bases at V and 5 bases at J, with 21 bases in the middle. Germline V gene data show CDR1 as SGHRS and CDR2 as YFSETQ. CDR3 coding DNA: TGCGCCAGCAGCACCGGTGTGGGGTACTATGAGGAGACCCAGTACTTC. It is translated as CASSTGVGYYEETQYF. Together with reference TRBV5-1 and TRBJ2-5, the CDR3 gives the full variable domain: KAGVTQTPRYLIKTRGQQVTLSCSPISGHRSVSWYQQTPGQGLQFLFEYFSETQRNKGNFPGRFSGRQFSNSRSEMNVSTLELGDSALYLCASSTGVGYYEETQYFGPGTRLLVL.

V gene TRBV4-3 combines with J gene TRBJ1-4; D gene ambiguous. The germline CDR1 and CDR2 sequences are LGHNA and YSLEER. Trimming cost V 4 bases and J 10 bases, with 19 bases left between them. The CDR3 extends over 15 amino acids. DNA of the CDR3: TGCGCCAGCAGCCGAGCGCTCTCAGCCCCGGGAAAACTGTTTTTT. Protein: CASSRALSAPGKLFF.

V and J are TRBV15 and TRBJ2-5, with 10 nucleotides matching TRBD2. The CDR3 loop spans 16 amino acids. Germline V CDR1 and CDR2: LNHNV, YYDKDF (reference sequence). J gave up 4 bases and V 3 bases, and 8 bases lay outside the gene matches. CDR3 protein: CATSRGGLAGGETQYF. CDR3 sequence (DNA): TGTGCCACCAGCAGGGGGGGTTTAGCGGGAGGAGAGACCCAGTACTTC.

In this sample, this clonotype turned up a few times. V is TRBV5-6 and J is TRBJ2-2; D is unclear. Germline CDR1 reads SGHDT; CDR2 reads YYEEEE. The CDR3 covers 16 residues. The V end was cut by 4 bases, the J end by 0 bases, with 13 bases between. The CDR3 protein is CASSPQVGSNTGELFF. CDR3 bases: TGTGCCAGCAGCCCTCAAGTCGGGTCGAACACCGGGGAGCTGTTTTTT.

This clonotype was seen a few times. In DNA form, the CDR3 reads TGTGCCAGCAGCTTAGAAGCTTCCGGGGCCAACGTCCTGACTTTC. This encodes CASSLEASGANVLTF. The rearrangement uses TRBV7-2 and TRBJ2-6; D remains ambiguous. Germline CDR1 is SGHTA and CDR2 is FQGNSA. This CDR3 has 15 residues. V lost 1 base and J 4 bases, leaving 8 bases between the germline ends.

V usage is TRBV20-1 and J usage is TRBJ2-7; no definite D call. This CDR3 has 13 amino acids. CDR1 DFQATT and CDR2 SNEGSKA come from the germline V gene (reference sequence). Trimming cost V 6 bases and J 4 bases, with 16 bases left between them. CDR3 bases: TGCAGTGCCGAAGCGCGCGGTGGGTACGAGCAGTACTTC. Its protein is CSAEARGGYEQYF.

The V and J genes are TRBV7-6 and TRBJ2-1; tentatively, D is TRBD2 (6 bases). This CDR3 contains 19 residues. CDR1 SGHVS and CDR2 FNYEAQ come from the germline V gene. Trimming shortened V by 5 bases and J by 4 bases, and 27 bases separated the two germline ends. CDR3 residues: CASSRTPSALAGSYNEQFF. CDR3 DNA: TGTGCCAGCAGCCGTACACCGTCGGCCCTGGCGGGGTCGTACAATGAGCAGTTCTTC. The variable domain in full, completed from reference TRBV7-6 and TRBJ2-1, reads GAGVSQSPRYKVTKRGQDVALRCDPISGHVSLYWYRQALGQGPEFLTYFNYEAQQDKSGLPNDRFSAERPEGSISTLTIQRTEQRDSAMYRCASSRTPSALAGSYNEQFFGPGTRLTVL.

This clonotype has just a few counts. This chain connects TRBV29-1 to TRBJ1-2; D gene uncertain. Trimming removed 7 bases from V and 3 bases from J, with 15 bases in between. This CDR3 has 13 residues. Germline V gene sequence: CDR1 SQVTM, CDR2 ANQGSEA. The CDR3 sequence: CSAPGSGDYGYTF. The CDR3 DNA reads as TGCAGCGCTCCCGGGTCTGGGGACTATGGCTACACCTTC.

The chain has TRBV14 and TRBJ2-5, with a possible D match to TRBD2 (5 bases). V shed 0 bases and J shed 9 bases, with 20 bases lying between them. The germline CDR1 and CDR2 sequences are SGHDN and FVKESK. This CDR3 spans 16 amino acids. This chain's CDR3 is CASSQETKIGLGAQYF. The CDR3 DNA reads as TGTGCCAGCAGCCAAGAGACCAAGATCGGCCTGGGAGCCCAGTACTTC. The whole variable domain, filled in from reference TRBV14 and TRBJ2-5, reads EAGVTQFPSHSVIEKGQTVTLRCDPISGHDNLYWYRRVMGKEIKFLLHFVKESKQDESGMPNNRFLAERTGGTYSTLKVQPAELEDSGVYFCASSQETKIGLGAQYFGPGTRLLVL.